This T cell receptor beta chain was observed in a study of T cells in localized non-small cell lung cancer. Study-wide findings and caveats: The tumor had only one region sequenced, so heterogeneity remains possible. Uninvolved nearby lung showed the greatest T cell clonality, exceeding that found in tumor. A median roughly 50 of the top 100 tumor clones appeared in adjacent lung.

This CDR3 has 15 residues. Looked up from germline, CDR1 is SGHTA and CDR2 is FQGNSA. Trimming removed 5 bases at V and 4 bases at J, with 14 bases between. In the case of this clone: No antigen is known for it.

Generated by immunoSEQ multiplex PCR, the TCRdb table keeps only in-frame clones and is missing some. The data show roughly 38,000 clones, with more than 80% seen just once and more than 5.5% held by the top ten. This sequence was found in a male donor aged 60 or older with stage II lung adenocarcinoma. This chain connects TRBV7-2 to TRBJ2-2; D possibly uses TRBD1 or TRBD2 (5 bases each). The specimen comprised peripheral blood mononuclear cells, sampled before any cancer treatment. The CDR3 spells CASSENTGTTGELFF. CDR3 DNA: TGTGCCAGCAGCGAGAACACTGGGACCACCGGGGAGCTGTTTTTT. The complete variable domain, with remaining parts taken from reference TRBV7-2 and TRBJ2-2, reads GAGVSQSPSNKVTEKGKDVELRCDPISGHTALYWYRQSLGQGLEFLIYFQGNSAPDKSGLPSDRFSAERTGGSVSTLTIQRTQQEDSAVYLCASSENTGTTGELFFGEGSRLTVL.